Below, 21 T cell receptor beta chains from the same sample are listed, as sequenced in a study of post-analysis software for immune sequencing data. Study results and caveats: TRBV5-6, TRBV5-1 and TRBV20-1 belonged to a set of roughly five TRBV segments that were more frequent in patients than controls.

The TCR beta cDNA libraries carried unique molecular identifiers. TCRdb fed the PCR reads into MiXCR, producing one record per CDR3 protein. Of approximately 730,000 distinct CDR3 sequences detected, less than 35% appear once; the ten largest clones hold around 0.6%. These receptors have no known antigen. Specimen: blood. These receptors were taken from a girl aged 5 to 17 with multiple sclerosis.

This chain uses TRBV3-1 with TRBJ1-1, with D unclear. CDR1 is LGHDT, CDR2 YNNKEL, per germline (reference sequence). Trimming cost V 4 bases and J 6 bases, with 15 bases left between them. This CDR3 is 14 amino acids long. DNA for the CDR3: TGTGCCAGCAGCCGGACGCGAACTGACGCTGAAGCTTTCTTT. Translated: CASSRTRTDAEAFF.

V is TRBV11-2 and J is TRBJ2-2; possibly TRBD1 for D (5 bases). CDR1 and CDR2 (germline): SGHAT, FQNNGV. The CDR3 contains 13 residues. The ends were cut back, 8 bases at V and 5 bases at J, with 12 bases in the middle. As DNA, the CDR3 is TGTGCCAGCGGCCCCCGACAGACCGGGGAGCTGTTTTTT. It codes for CASGPRQTGELFF.

Notes on this clonotype: A read error may be the cause here, since a much bigger clone is one base away. The rearrangement links TRBV15 to TRBJ2-1, with D unresolved. The germline CDR1 and CDR2 sequences are LNHNV and YYDKDF (reference sequence). This CDR3 comprises 14 residues. Trimming shortened V by 2 bases and J by 6 bases, and 11 bases separated the two germline ends. The CDR3 bases are TGTGCCACCAGCAGACCCGACGGCGTCAATGAGCAGTTCTTC. It specifies CATSRPDGVNEQFF.

This clonotype turned up a few times. CDR3 in DNA: TGCGCCAGCAGCTTGGTCCGGACGACAGGGGACGAGCAGTTCTTC. It is translated as CASSLVRTTGDEQFF. The chain combines TRBV5-1 with TRBJ2-1, with TRBD1 matching 8 bases. The germline CDR1 and CDR2 sequences are SGHRS and YFSETQ. The CDR3 covers 15 residues. Unmatched junction bases numbered 9, after V lost 0 bases and J lost 10 bases.

A few counts support this clonotype. V is TRBV4-3 and J is TRBJ1-1; TRBD1 matches at 8 bases. This CDR3 comprises 15 residues. With 0 bases clipped from V and 2 bases from J, the junction kept 2 bases outside the gene matches. Per germline, CDR1 LGHNA and CDR2 YSLEER. CDR3 protein: CASSQDRGLNTEAFF. The CDR3 nucleotides read TGCGCCAGCAGCCAAGACAGGGGGCTTAACACTGAAGCTTTCTTT.

This clonotype has at least ten counts. V and J are TRBV12-3 or TRBV12-4 and TRBJ2-5; tentative D call: TRBD1 (5 bases). CDR3 size: 13 residues. Trimming removed 6 bases from V and 5 bases from J, with 13 bases in between. The CDR3 reads CASSPLTVETQYF. For the CDR3, the DNA is TGTGCCAGCAGCCCCCTGACAGTGGAGACCCAGTACTTC.

This clonotype was seen more than once but under ten times. This chain joins TRBV6-6 and TRBJ2-1; 16 nucleotides line up with TRBD2. J was trimmed by 8 bases and V by 5 bases; bases with no gene match: 6. Germline CDR1 and CDR2: MNHNY and SVGAGI (reference sequence). This CDR3 contains 16 residues. CDR3 in DNA: TGTGCCAGCAGTCGAGGGACTAGCGGGGGGGCGGATGAGCAGTTCTTC. Translating it yields CASSRGTSGGADEQFF.

This clonotype was counted only a few times. The chain links TRBV29-1 to TRBJ1-2, with D perhaps TRBD1 (6 bases). Trimming pared 7 bases from V and 6 bases from J, leaving 15 bases between. The V gene's germline CDR1 is SQVTM and CDR2 ANQGSEA. CDR3 size: 12 residues. CDR3: CSAEGGPDGYTF. For the CDR3, the DNA is TGCAGCGCCGAGGGGGGACCGGATGGCTACACCTTC.

Concerning this clonotype: A single base separates this from a much larger clone, so it may be a read error. The chain joins TRBV10-3 to TRBJ2-4; tentatively, D is TRBD1 or TRBD2 (5 bases each). V dropped 1 base and J dropped 13 bases, with 20 bases sitting between them. Germline CDR1 is ENHRY and CDR2 is SYGVKD. This CDR3 has 15 residues. DNA of the CDR3: TGTGCCATCAGTGAGTTGGGGGAAGCGTGTGGAGAGCAGTACTTC. Protein sequence: CAISELGEACGEQYF.

In this sample, this clonotype turned up a few times. The rearrangement links TRBV3-1 to TRBJ1-2; D not certain. CDR1 is LGHDT and CDR2 is YNNKEL in the germline V gene (reference sequence). Trimming removed 4 bases from V and 2 bases from J, with 11 bases in between. The CDR3 length is 14 residues. The DNA for the CDR3 is TGTGCCAGCAGCCGTAATGTGGGAAACTATGGCTACACCTTC. Translation: CASSRNVGNYGYTF.

The table lists this clonotype with a count of one. The chain joins TRBV6-5 to TRBJ1-2; 8 nucleotides line up with TRBD1. Trimming took 5 bases from V and 7 from J; bases not matched to a gene: 9. The CDR3 spans 14 residues. The germline CDR1 and CDR2 sequences are MNHEY and SVGAGI. CDR3 protein: CASSRGQGRGGYTF. The CDR3, as DNA: TGTGCCAGCAGTCGAGGACAGGGTAGGGGTGGCTACACCTTC.

Only a few counts were recorded for this clonotype. The chain uses TRBV29-1 and TRBJ1-1; D not resolved. The germline V gene has CDR1 SQVTM and CDR2 ANQGSEA. Trimming pared 4 bases from V and 4 bases from J, leaving 16 bases between. This CDR3 has 14 residues. CDR3 nucleotides: TGCAGCGTTGGATGGGGTAGCATAGTCACTGAAGCTTTCTTT. It encodes CSVGWGSIVTEAFF.

The V and J genes are TRBV28 and TRBJ1-5, with 11 bases aligning to TRBD1. The ends lost 4 bases at V and 1 base at J; junction bases unmatched: 12. The CDR3 totals 19 residues. In germline, CDR1 is MDHEN, CDR2 SYDVKM. The CDR3 region has the DNA TGTGCCAGCAGTTCCCAAGGGACAGGGGGGGAAAGGAGCAATCAGCCCCAGCATTTT. Its protein product is CASSSQGTGGERSNQPQHF. Drawing the rest from reference TRBV28 and TRBJ1-5, the complete variable domain is DVKVTQSSRYLVKRTGEKVFLECVQDMDHENMFWYRQDPGLGLRLIYFSYDVKMKEKGDIPEGYSVSREKKERFSLILESASTNQTSMYLCASSSQGTGGERSNQPQHFGDGTRLSIL.

The genes are TRBV5-1 and TRBJ2-3; tentatively, D is TRBD1 or TRBD2 (5 bases each). Germline V lookup: CDR1 SGHRS, CDR2 YFSETQ. The V and J ends lost 4 bases and 1 base respectively, with 13 bases between them. The CDR3 is 15 amino acids. The CDR3 loop is CASSLGVLGTDTQYF. CDR3 bases: TGCGCCAGCAGCCTGGGGGTTCTCGGCACAGATACGCAGTATTTT.

This clonotype occurred many times. The V call is TRBV12-3 or TRBV12-4, the J call TRBJ2-7, with D possibly TRBD2 on 6 matching bases. The CDR3 runs to 13 residues. V gave up 3 bases and J gave up 7 bases, with 13 bases separating them. DNA for the CDR3: TGTGCCAGCAGTTTTTCCTCCCGGGGGGAGCAGTACTTC. It yields the protein CASSFSSRGEQYF.

For this clonotype: The junction departs from germline at one end; a sequencing error may be responsible. The chain combines TRBV5-1 with TRBJ1-1; 8 bases are a match to TRBD1. Germline CDR1 reads SGHRS; CDR2 reads YFSETQ. The CDR3 has 15 amino acids. This CDR3 is CASSSTGTGNTEAFF. CDR3 in DNA: TGCGCTAGCAGCTCCACCGGGACAGGGAACACTGAAGCTTTCTTT.

This clonotype was seen only a few times. Mismatch with germline at one junction end may stem from a read error. The rearrangement links TRBV20-1 to TRBJ1-1, with D unclear. The CDR3 length is 12 residues. CDR1 and CDR2 from the germline V gene are DFQATT and SNEGSKA (reference sequence). The CDR3 here is CSAISPYTEAFF. The CDR3 DNA reads as TGCAGTGCTATCAGCCCTTACACTGAGGCTTTCTTT.

The gene calls are TRBV28 and TRBJ1-5; TRBD1 agrees at 7 bases. There are 16 residues in the CDR3. Germline V gene data show CDR1 as MDHEN and CDR2 as SYDVKM. V was pared by 5 bases and J by 9 bases, with 16 bases of the junction left unmatched. CDR3 amino acids: CASSPTTGPAPWPQHF. In DNA form, the CDR3 reads TGTGCCAGCAGTCCGACGACAGGGCCTGCCCCGTGGCCCCAGCATTTT. The variable domain in full, with the rest retrieved from reference TRBV28 and TRBJ1-5, is DVKVTQSSRYLVKRTGEKVFLECVQDMDHENMFWYRQDPGLGLRLIYFSYDVKMKEKGDIPEGYSVSREKKERFSLILESASTNQTSMYLCASSPTTGPAPWPQHFGDGTRLSIL.

The chain has TRBV11-2 and TRBJ2-1; 8 bases line up with TRBD2. Germline CDR1 and CDR2: SGHAT and FQNNGV. The V and J ends lost 1 base and 7 bases, in that order; junction bases with no gene match: 21. The CDR3 has 20 amino acids. In DNA, the CDR3 is TGTGCCAGCAGCTTAGCTAGCAGGGAGGGAGCGGGAGTCCCCCCAAATGAGCAGTTCTTC. Protein product: CASSLASREGAGVPPNEQFF.

This clonotype has a handful of counts. The chain combines TRBV6-2 or TRBV6-3 with TRBJ2-7; 7 bases line up with TRBD1. This CDR3 has 16 residues. CDR1 MNHEY and CDR2 SVGEGT come from the germline V gene. The V and J ends lost 1 base and 3 bases, in that order; junction bases with no gene match: 9. CDR3: CASSYFPRDSGYEQYF. The CDR3 DNA sequence: TGTGCCAGCAGTTACTTTCCGAGGGACAGTGGCTACGAGCAGTACTTC.

The sample holds a few counts of this clonotype. The V and J genes are TRBV5-1 and TRBJ2-1, with TRBD2 matching 7 bases. CDR3 length: 17 amino acids. Per germline, CDR1 SGHRS and CDR2 YFSETQ. Trimming cost V 2 bases and J 0 bases; bases outside gene matches: 8. The CDR3 sequence: CASSFLTGGTSYNEQFF. The DNA of the CDR3 is TGCGCCAGCAGCTTTCTCACCGGGGGGACCTCCTACAATGAGCAGTTCTTC. Variable domain in full (rest from reference TRBV5-1 and TRBJ2-1): KAGVTQTPRYLIKTRGQQVTLSCSPISGHRSVSWYQQTPGQGLQFLFEYFSETQRNKGNFPGRFSGRQFSNSRSEMNVSTLELGDSALYLCASSFLTGGTSYNEQFFGPGTRLTVL.